This is a list of T cell receptor beta chains from one sample in a study of T-cell reconstitution after alpha-beta-depleted transplantation in children. A single record per CDR3 protein comes from TCRdb applying MiXCR to the PCR reads. The data contain 550,000 to 600,000 distinct CDR3 sequences, 20% to 25% of them singletons. Here the sequenced sample was PBMCs, mostly from graft donor cells, taken 360 days after TCRalphabeta/CD19-depleted stem cell transplant. These TCRs come from a boy under two years old who had a stem cell transplant for acute myeloid leukemia, so the T cells may come from the graft donor. Both conserved end residues are part of each CDR3. The D gene is left open where the match is weak. For some rows the clone size is stated as once, few or many, or as a class when expanded; others skip it.

D gene	clone size	J gene	V gene	CDR3 protein	CDR3 DNA
-	few	TRBJ2-3	TRBV2	CASMAEITDTQYF	TGTGCCAGCATGGCGGAGATTACAGATACGCAGTATTTT
TRBD1	-	TRBJ2-2	TRBV15	CATSTGTGGDTGELFF	TGTGCCACCAGCACTGGGACAGGGGGTGATACCGGGGAGCTGTTTTTT
-	many	TRBJ2-3	TRBV7-3	CASSIRASTDTQYF	TGTGCCAGCAGCATAAGGGCCAGCACAGATACGCAGTATTTT
TRBD1	many	TRBJ2-1	TRBV27	CASRDRDRVNEQFF	TGTGCCAGCAGAGACCGGGACAGGGTAAATGAGCAGTTCTTC
TRBD1	few	TRBJ1-1	TRBV11-3	CASSPRGLTEAFF	TGTGCCAGCAGTCCCAGGGGGCTAACTGAAGCTTTCTTT
-	-	TRBJ2-7	TRBV3-1	CASSRGTVTYEQYF	TGTGCCAGCAGCCGCGGGACAGTTACCTACGAGCAGTACTTC
-	many	TRBJ2-1	TRBV7-2	CASSSLGRTPEQFF	TGTGCCAGCAGCTCTCTGGGACGGACGCCCGAGCAGTTCTTC
-	-	TRBJ2-3	TRBV11-2	CASNLREQGNPDTQYF	TGTGCCAGCAACCTCCGGGAACAGGGCAACCCAGATACGCAGTATTTT
TRBD2	few	TRBJ2-3	TRBV20-1	CSATLAGGLNTQYF	TGCAGTGCGACACTAGCGGGGGGGCTAAATACGCAGTATTTT
-	many	TRBJ1-2	TRBV20-1	CSASPYATPDSRRNYGYTF	TGCAGTGCTAGCCCATACGCAACTCCTGACAGTCGCCGGAACTATGGCTACACCTTC
-	-	TRBJ1-2	TRBV28	CASSFLGGDRQRGYTF	TGTGCCAGCAGTTTTCTCGGGGGCGATCGTCAAAGGGGCTACACCTTC
-	few	TRBJ1-6	TRBV20-1	CSARVAWGPLHF	TGCAGTGCTAGAGTTGCCTGGGGACCCCTCCACTTT
TRBD2	few	TRBJ2-1	TRBV29-1	CSAPLAGGAYNEQFF	TGCAGCGCCCCTCTAGCGGGGGGCGCCTACAATGAGCAGTTCTTC
-	many	TRBJ2-5	TRBV29-1	CSVGAGRSRTQYF	TGCAGCGTTGGGGCAGGAAGGTCGAGGACCCAGTACTTC
-	-	TRBJ1-4	TRBV20-1	CSPPSGGRSNEKLFF	TGCAGTCCACCCTCGGGAGGACGGAGTAATGAAAAACTGTTTTTT
TRBD1	many	TRBJ1-4	TRBV7-8	CASSIRTGANEKLFF	TGTGCCAGCAGCATCCGGACAGGGGCTAATGAAAAACTGTTTTTT
-	few	TRBJ1-3	TRBV20-1	CSATPGGSGNTIYF	TGCAGTGCTACACCTGGAGGATCTGGAAACACCATATATTTT
-	few	TRBJ2-1	TRBV24-1	CATSDPGGPVNEQFF	TGTGCCACCAGTGACCCGGGGGGCCCTGTCAATGAGCAGTTCTTC
-	-	TRBJ1-5	TRBV12-3/TRBV12-4	CASTLGGSQPQHF	TGTGCCAGCACCCTCGGGGGGTCTCAGCCCCAGCATTTT
-	few	TRBJ2-5	TRBV29-1	CSVVGQLETQYF	TGCAGCGTTGTTGGGCAGCTTGAGACCCAGTACTTC
-	-	TRBJ2-1	TRBV19	CASSMATEQFF	TGTGCCAGTAGTATGGCGACAGAGCAGTTCTTC
TRBD1	-	TRBJ2-2	TRBV20-1	CSARDGDRATGELFF	TGCAGTGCTAGAGATGGGGACAGGGCGACCGGGGAGCTGTTTTTT
-	few	TRBJ1-1	TRBV11-2	CASSLESGRQLNTEAFF	TGTGCCAGCAGCTTAGAATCGGGAAGGCAGCTCAACACTGAAGCTTTCTTT
-	few	TRBJ1-2	TRBV12-3/TRBV12-4	CASSFTRTANYGYTF	TGTGCCAGCAGTTTTACCCGGACAGCTAACTATGGCTACACCTTC
TRBD1	few	TRBJ1-2	TRBV5-1	CASSLESGTVYGYTF	TGCGCCAGCAGCTTGGAAAGTGGGACAGTCTATGGCTACACCTTC
-	-	TRBJ2-1	TRBV7-6	CASSLALSDFTFYNEQFF	TGTGCCAGCAGCTTAGCGCTATCGGACTTTACGTTCTACAATGAGCAGTTCTTC
-	many	TRBJ1-5	TRBV20-1	CSARDLGGNQPQHF	TGCAGTGCTAGAGATCTGGGCGGGAATCAGCCCCAGCATTTT
TRBD1	once	TRBJ2-1	TRBV28	CASSLLRTGGYNEQFF	TGTGCCAGCAGTTTATTGCGGACAGGGGGCTACAATGAGCAGTTCTTC
-	few	TRBJ2-2	TRBV15	CATSRESGRLTGELFF	TGTGCCACCAGCAGAGAATCGGGGCGACTCACCGGGGAGCTGTTTTTT
TRBD1	-	TRBJ2-1	TRBV5-6	CASSSDRPENNEQFF	TGTGCCAGCAGCTCGGACAGGCCGGAAAACAATGAGCAGTTCTTC
-	many	TRBJ1-5	TRBV18	CASSEGQGQPQHF	TGTGCCAGCTCAGAGGGGCAAGGTCAGCCCCAGCATTTT